The entry below describes one T cell receptor beta chain. Its antigen is not known. TCRdb passed the reads through MiXCR, listing each CDR3 protein once. The table lists about 920,000 distinct CDR3 sequences, around 32% of them singletons. The record originates from a study of T cell repertoires in cytomegalovirus infection. From germline, CDR1 is KGHDR and CDR2 SFDVKD. The CDR3 runs to 14 residues. V dropped 5 bases and J dropped 0 bases, with 8 bases sitting between them. Overall study findings and caveats: Totalled public TCR beta family frequency picked out people who carried CMV plus the relevant HLA.

The chain is built from TRBV24-1 and TRBJ2-3; D is unresolved. Sequences were derived from cultured CD8+ T cells from PBMCs, sampled from culture after CMV antigen stimulation. The origin of this receptor is a human donor in good health (CMV status not recorded). Some clones in this sample may be carry-over from other donors' samples. The CDR3 DNA is TGTGCCACCAGTGCTTCCGTTAGCACAGATACGCAGTATTTT. Translation gives CATSASVSTDTQYF.